The subject of this entry is one T cell receptor (beta chain). Its antigen target is currently unknown. Base qualities are not recorded, but no much larger clone differs from it by a single base. The time point label for this specimen denotes: baseline before first vaccination. Interpreted using the paper, the treatment or condition label stands for: meningococcal conjugate vaccine given as trial control. Samples from vaccinated people were obtained from the UK trials COV001 and COV002, which included a single-blind randomized controlled phase 2/3 trial of AZD1222 (ChAdOx1 nCoV-19) in healthy adults. For TCRbeta chain sequencing, PBMC samples were collected from trial participants at day 0 and at day 28 after the second dose. The data stem from a study of T cell responses to AZD1222 COVID-19 vaccine (dated by TCRdb to the early 2020s). Context from the whole study: TCR sequencing was performed for some 250 trial participants, of whom some 200 were given two doses of AZD1222 and around 25 were given two doses of MenACWY control vaccine. Trial participants were enrolled into age subgroups of 18-55, 56-69 and 70-plus years, which contained approximately 150, 30 and 60 TCR-sequenced participants, respectively.

The CDR3 regions of human TCRbeta chains were analyzed by immunosequencing. The paper's data handling went like this. TCRs in the repertoires were matched against a reference library of SARS-CoV-2-specific TCRs that had been generated with the MIRA antigen-specificity platform. Breadth meant the fraction of unique TCRs that were SARS-CoV-2-associated, whereas depth meant the fraction of total T cells that were SARS-CoV-2-associated. Each spike-specific TCR was assigned to its reactive spike region and to a CD4 or CD8 class using the MIRA data. Log10-transformed breadth and depth values were compared by one-way ANOVA with Sidak's multiple comparisons tests. TCRdb took over this immuneACCESS table, retaining in-frame rearrangements with V and J assigned. Such tables are incomplete; in checked studies, under half of the missing clones stem from an unresolved V gene, and the remainder is unexplained. V, J and clone size were drawn from that table, and D and trimming were deduced from the DNA. This sample lists under 85,000 clones; roughly 88% were detected once. The ten largest clones represent approximately 4.7% of the sample.

The study at large found these results: Epitopes outside the regions mutated in the B.1.351 and B.1.1.7 variants were reportedly recognized by nearly half of the unique spike-specific TCRs. CD4 TCRs associated with the vaccine covered the entire spike protein, and the dominant responses were in regions 160-218 and 743-854. Conclusions about previously exposed vaccinees are limited because only six or seven AZD1222 recipients were SARS-CoV-2 seropositive at baseline. Most participants were white British and females outnumbered males, and the authors suggested that clonal diversity may have been underestimated. Because no samples from the day 14 peak response were available, repertoires could be characterized only after the peak T cell response. A significant rise in spike-specific TCR breadth and depth was observed after two AZD1222 doses relative to day 0 and relative to MenACWY recipients. In the small 56-69-year group, the increase in depth fell short of significance, most likely because of low power.

The junction shows trimming of 0 bases on V and 3 bases on J, and the gene matches do not reach 4 bases of it. CDR3 length: 16 amino acids, cysteine to phenylalanine. Only the CDR3 part of the read is kept: 48 bases, read in frame from the first base. The germline V gene encodes CDR1 SGHAT and CDR2 FQNNGV. The sample here was peripheral blood, taken on day 0 of MenACWY control vaccination. Recombination joined TRBV11-2 with TRBJ2-1, with 8 middle bases fitting TRBD2. This clonotype was sampled from an adult in good health. The CDR3 is CASSLDNAGGYNEQFF. The DNA reads as follows: TGTGCCAGCAGCTTAGATAACGCGGGGGGCTACAATGAGCAGTTCTTC.